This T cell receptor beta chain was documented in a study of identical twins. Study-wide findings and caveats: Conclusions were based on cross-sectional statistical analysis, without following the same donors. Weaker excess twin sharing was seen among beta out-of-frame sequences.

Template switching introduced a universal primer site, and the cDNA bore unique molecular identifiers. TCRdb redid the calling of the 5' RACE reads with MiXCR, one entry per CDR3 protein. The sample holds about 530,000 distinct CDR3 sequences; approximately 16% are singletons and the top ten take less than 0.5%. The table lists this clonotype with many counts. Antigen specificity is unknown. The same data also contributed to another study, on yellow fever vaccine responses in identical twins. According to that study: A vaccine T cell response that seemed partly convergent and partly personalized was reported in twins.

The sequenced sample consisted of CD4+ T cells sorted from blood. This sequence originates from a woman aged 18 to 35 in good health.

The CDR3: CSARGLAANTGELFF. The CDR3 nucleotides are TGCAGTGCTAGAGGGCTAGCCGCGAACACCGGGGAGCTGTTTTTT. This sequence joins TRBV20-1 and TRBJ2-2; D perhaps matches TRBD2 (5 bases). Germline CDR1 reads DFQATT; CDR2 reads SNEGSKA (reference sequence). This CDR3 is 15 amino acids long. Trimming left V 1 base short and J 0 bases short, with 9 bases between.